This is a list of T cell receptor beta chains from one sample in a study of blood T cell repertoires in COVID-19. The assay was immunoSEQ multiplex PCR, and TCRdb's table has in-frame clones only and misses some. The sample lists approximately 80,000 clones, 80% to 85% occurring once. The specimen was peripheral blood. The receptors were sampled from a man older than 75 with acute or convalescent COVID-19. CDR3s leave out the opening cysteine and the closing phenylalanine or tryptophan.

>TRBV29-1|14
SVEGTSGTNTGELF
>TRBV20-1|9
SAERDYGYT
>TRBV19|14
ASSVEQGAPVETQY
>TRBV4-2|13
ASSHLSTGLNGYT
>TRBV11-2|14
ASSQRPGGAPYEQY
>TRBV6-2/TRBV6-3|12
ASSYLQGNTEAF
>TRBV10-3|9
AISAGGEQF
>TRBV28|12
ASSSPSGKYEQY
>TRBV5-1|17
ASSLPTGGDKATNEKLF
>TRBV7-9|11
ASRPRAAGELF
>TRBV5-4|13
ASSFKQGAEGEQF
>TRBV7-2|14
ASSLESSREGYGYT
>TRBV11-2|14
ASSPKGGRGFYEQY
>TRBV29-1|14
SVGAGQGLSYNEQF
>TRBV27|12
ASSLGQYNSPLH
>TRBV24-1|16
ATSDPGGRDSGYNEQF
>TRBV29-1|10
SVAPSTDTQY
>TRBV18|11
ASSPRAPGEAF
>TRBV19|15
ASSMLTSGRASETQY
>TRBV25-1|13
ASSGIGGTNEKLF
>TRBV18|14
ASSPPGLGSGNTIY
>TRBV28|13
ASSTPGTGNEKLF
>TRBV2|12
ASSELGGIQPQH
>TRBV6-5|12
ASSQGGSYNEQF
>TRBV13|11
ASSARGADTQY
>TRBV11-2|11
ASSLDLPGTQY
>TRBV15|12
ATSSAGLGYEQY
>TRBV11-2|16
ASLSRAGRASGANVLT
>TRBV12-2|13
ASRLCGSFPYEQY
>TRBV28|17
ASCPPRKGGLFTNEKLF
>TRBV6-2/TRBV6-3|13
ASSTGLGWGNEQF
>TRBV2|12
ASRAGKANEKLF
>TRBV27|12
ASWGQFSYNEQF
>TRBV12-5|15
ASGPTPGRGGNQPQH
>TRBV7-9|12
ASSFGVAADTQY
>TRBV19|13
ASSPRTGPGTEAF
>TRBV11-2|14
ASSTGTSGRSNEQF
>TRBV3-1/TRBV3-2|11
ASSPLGGGPQH
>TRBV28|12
ASSTGLNTGELF
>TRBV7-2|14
ASSLVGSVLVTEAF
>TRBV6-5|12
ASSYSPRDTVYT
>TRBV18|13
ASSPSSLAAYEQY
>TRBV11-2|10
ASSVTEKTQY
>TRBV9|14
ASSVGQGLSTNTIY
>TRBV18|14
ASSPNSQRETSEQF
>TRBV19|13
ASSARDRSNYGYT
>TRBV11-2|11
ASSFQGSTEAF
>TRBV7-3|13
ASSSDRALRNEQF
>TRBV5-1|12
ASSLGTGGNEQY
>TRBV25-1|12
ASSGLFAAYEQY
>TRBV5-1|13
ASSLAGDYQETQY
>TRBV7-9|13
ASSLGLSNTGELF
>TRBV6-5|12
ASSRGTWENIQY
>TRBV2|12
ASSGTGVLGEQF
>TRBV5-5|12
ASSLNSGYTEAF